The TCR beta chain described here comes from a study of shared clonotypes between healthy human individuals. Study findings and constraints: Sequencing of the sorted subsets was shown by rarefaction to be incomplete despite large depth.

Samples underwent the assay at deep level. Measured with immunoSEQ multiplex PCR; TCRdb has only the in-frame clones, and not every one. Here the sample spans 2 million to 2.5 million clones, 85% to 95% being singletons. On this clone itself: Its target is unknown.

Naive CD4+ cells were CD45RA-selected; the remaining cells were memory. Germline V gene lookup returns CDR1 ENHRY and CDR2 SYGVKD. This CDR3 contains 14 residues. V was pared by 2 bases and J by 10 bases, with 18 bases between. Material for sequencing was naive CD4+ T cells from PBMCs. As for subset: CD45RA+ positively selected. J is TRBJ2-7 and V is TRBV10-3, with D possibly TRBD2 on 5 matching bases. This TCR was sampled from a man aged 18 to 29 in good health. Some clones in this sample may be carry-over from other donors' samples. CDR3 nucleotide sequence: TGTGCCATCAGTGAGGAGGTTTTCCGAGGGAAACAGTACTTC. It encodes CAISEEVFRGKQYF.